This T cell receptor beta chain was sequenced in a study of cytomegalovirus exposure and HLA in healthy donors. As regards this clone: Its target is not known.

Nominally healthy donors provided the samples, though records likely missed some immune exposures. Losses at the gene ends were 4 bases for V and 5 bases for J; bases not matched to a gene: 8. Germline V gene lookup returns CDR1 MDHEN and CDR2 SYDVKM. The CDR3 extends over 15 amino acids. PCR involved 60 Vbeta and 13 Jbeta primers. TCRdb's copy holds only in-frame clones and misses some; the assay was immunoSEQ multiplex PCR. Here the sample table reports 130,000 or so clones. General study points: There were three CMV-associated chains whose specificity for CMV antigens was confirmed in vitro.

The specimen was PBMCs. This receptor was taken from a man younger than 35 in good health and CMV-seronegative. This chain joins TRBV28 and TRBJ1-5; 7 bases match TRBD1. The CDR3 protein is CASSWSRDRDQPQHF. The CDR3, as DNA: TGTGCCAGCAGTTGGAGCCGGGACAGAGATCAGCCCCAGCATTTT.